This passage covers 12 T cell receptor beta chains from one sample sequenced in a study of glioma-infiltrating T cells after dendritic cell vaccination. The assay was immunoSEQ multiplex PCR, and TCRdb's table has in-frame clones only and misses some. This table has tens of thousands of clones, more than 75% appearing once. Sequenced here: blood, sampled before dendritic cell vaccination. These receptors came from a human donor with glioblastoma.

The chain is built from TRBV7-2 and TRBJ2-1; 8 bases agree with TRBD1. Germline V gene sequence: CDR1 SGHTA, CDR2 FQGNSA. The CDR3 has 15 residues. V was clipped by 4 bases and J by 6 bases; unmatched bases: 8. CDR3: CASSSGQGSPNEQFF. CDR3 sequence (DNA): TGTGCCAGCAGCTCCGGACAGGGTAGTCCCAATGAGCAGTTCTTC.

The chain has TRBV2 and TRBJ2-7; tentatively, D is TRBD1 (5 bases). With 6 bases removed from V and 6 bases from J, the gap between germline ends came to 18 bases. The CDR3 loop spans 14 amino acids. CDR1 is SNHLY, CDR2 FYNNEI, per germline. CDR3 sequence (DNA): TGTGCCAGCAGACCCTTGACAGCCCCGGGCGAGCAGTACTTC. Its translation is CASRPLTAPGEQYF.

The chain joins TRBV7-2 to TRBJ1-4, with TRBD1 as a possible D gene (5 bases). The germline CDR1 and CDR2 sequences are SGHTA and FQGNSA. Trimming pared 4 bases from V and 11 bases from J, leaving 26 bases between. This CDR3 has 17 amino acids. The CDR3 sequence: CASSSSKRPGSIQKLFF. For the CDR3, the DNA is TGTGCCAGCAGCTCTTCTAAAAGACCAGGGTCAATCCAGAAACTGTTTTTT.

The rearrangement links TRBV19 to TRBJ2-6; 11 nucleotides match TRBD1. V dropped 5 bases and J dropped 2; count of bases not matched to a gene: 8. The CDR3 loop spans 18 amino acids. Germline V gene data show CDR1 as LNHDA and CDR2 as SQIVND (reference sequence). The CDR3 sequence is CASSPRTGGAPGANVLTF. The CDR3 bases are TGTGCCAGTAGTCCCAGGACAGGGGGCGCTCCTGGGGCCAACGTCCTGACTTTC.

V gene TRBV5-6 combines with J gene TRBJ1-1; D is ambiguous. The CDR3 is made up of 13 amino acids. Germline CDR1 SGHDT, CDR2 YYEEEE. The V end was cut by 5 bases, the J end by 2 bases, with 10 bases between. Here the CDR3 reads CASSFTVNTEAFF. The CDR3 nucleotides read TGTGCCAGCAGTTTCACAGTCAACACTGAAGCTTTCTTT.

The CDR3 region is CATGDRGRGELFF. The CDR3 DNA follows: TGTGCCACCGGGGACAGGGGTAGAGGGGAGCTGTTTTTT. This chain links TRBV2 with TRBJ2-2; 10 bases align to TRBD1. J gave up 8 bases and V 10 bases, and 7 bases lay outside the gene matches. This CDR3 region has 13 residues. Germline CDR1 SNHLY, CDR2 FYNNEI.

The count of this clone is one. CDR3 coding DNA: TGCGCCAGCAGCTTGGCCCCTCAGGGCTCAGGATGGGACGAGCAGTACTTC. Translating it yields CASSLAPQGSGWDEQYF. This chain connects TRBV5-1 to TRBJ2-7; TRBD1 is a possible D gene (5 bases). Germline V gene lookup returns CDR1 SGHRS and CDR2 YFSETQ. V shed 0 bases and J shed 5 bases, with 21 bases lying between them. The CDR3 sequence is 17 residues long.

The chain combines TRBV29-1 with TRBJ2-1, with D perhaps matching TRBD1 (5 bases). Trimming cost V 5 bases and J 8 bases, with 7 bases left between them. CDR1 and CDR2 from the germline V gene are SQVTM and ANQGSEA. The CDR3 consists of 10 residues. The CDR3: CSVKGYEQFF. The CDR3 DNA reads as TGCAGCGTTAAGGGGTATGAGCAGTTCTTC.

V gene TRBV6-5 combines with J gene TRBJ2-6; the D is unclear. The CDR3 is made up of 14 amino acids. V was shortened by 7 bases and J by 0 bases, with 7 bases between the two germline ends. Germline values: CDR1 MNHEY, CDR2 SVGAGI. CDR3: CASKRVSGANVLTF. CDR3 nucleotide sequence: TGTGCCAGCAAACGGGTCTCTGGGGCCAACGTCCTGACTTTC.

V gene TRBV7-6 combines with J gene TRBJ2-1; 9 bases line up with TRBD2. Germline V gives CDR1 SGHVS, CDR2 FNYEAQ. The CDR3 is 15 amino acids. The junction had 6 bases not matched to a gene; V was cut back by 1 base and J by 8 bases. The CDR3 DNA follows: TGTGCCAGCAGCTTAGGCGGGACTAGCTTCGATGAGCAGTTCTTC. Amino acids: CASSLGGTSFDEQFF.

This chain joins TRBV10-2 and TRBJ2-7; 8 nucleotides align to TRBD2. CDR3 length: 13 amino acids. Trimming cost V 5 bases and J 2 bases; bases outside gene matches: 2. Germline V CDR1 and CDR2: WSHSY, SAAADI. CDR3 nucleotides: TGCGCCAGCAGTATCGGGAGGGCCTACGAGCAGTACTTC. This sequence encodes CASSIGRAYEQYF.

The CDR3 spells CASSLGLGKANEKLFF. In DNA, the CDR3 is TGTGCCAGCAGTTTAGGACTAGGGAAAGCTAATGAAAAACTGTTTTTT. The rearrangement links TRBV6-6 to TRBJ1-4; D gene uncertain. The V end lost 4 bases, the J end lost 3 bases, and 15 bases lay between the germline ends. The germline V gene has CDR1 MNHNY and CDR2 SVGAGI (reference sequence). The CDR3 runs 16 residues.